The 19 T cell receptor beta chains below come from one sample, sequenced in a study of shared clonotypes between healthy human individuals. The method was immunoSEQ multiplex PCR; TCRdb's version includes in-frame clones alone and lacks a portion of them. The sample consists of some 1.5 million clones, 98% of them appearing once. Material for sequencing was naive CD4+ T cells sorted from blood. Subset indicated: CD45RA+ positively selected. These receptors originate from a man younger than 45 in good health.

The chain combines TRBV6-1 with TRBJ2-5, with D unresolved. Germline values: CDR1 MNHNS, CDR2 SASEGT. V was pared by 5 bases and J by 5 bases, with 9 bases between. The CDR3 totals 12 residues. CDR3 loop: CASSLQQETQYF. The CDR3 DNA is TGTGCCAGCAGTTTACAGCAGGAGACCCAGTACTTC.

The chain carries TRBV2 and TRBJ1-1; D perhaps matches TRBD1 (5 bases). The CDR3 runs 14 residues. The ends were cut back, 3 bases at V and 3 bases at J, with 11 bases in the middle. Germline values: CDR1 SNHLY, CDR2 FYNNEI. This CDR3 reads CASSDREDDTEAFF. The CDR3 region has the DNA TGTGCCAGCAGTGACAGGGAGGACGACACTGAAGCTTTCTTT. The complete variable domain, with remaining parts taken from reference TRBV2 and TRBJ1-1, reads EPEVTQTPSHQVTQMGQEVILRCVPISNHLYFYWYRQILGQKVEFLVSFYNNEISEKSEIFDDQFSVERPDGSNFTLKIRSTKLEDSAMYFCASSDREDDTEAFFGQGTRLTVV.

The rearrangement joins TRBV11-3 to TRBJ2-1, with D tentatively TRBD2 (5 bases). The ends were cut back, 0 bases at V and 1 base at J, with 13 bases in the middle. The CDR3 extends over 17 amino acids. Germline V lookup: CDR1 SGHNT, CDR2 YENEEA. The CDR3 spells CASSLDRGWRSYNEQFF. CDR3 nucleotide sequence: TGTGCCAGCAGCTTAGATCGTGGGTGGAGGTCCTACAATGAGCAGTTCTTC.

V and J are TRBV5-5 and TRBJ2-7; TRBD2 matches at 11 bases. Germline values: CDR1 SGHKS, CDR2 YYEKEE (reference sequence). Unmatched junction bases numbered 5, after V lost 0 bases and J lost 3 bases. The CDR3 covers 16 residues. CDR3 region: CASSLAGGLAVYEQYF. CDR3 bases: TGTGCCAGCAGCTTGGCCGGGGGACTAGCGGTCTACGAGCAGTACTTC.

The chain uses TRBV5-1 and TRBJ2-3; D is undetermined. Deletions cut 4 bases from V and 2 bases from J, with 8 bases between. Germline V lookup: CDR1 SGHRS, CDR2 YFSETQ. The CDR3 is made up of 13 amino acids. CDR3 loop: CASSKLPTDTQYF. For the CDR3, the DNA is TGCGCCAGCAGCAAACTCCCCACAGATACGCAGTATTTT.

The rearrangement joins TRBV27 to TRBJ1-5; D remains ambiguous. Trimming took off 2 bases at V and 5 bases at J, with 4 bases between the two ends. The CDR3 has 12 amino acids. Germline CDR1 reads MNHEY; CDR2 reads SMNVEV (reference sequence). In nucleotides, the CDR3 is TGTGCCAGCAGTTTACCGGATCAGCCCCAGCATTTT. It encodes CASSLPDQPQHF.

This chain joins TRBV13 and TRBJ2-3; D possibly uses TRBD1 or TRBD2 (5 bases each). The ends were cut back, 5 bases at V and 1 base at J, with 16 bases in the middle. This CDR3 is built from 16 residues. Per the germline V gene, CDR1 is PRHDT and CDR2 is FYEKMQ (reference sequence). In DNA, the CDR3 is TGTGCCAGCAGCGAACCTACTAGGGGAGGCACAGATACGCAGTATTTT. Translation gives CASSEPTRGGTDTQYF.

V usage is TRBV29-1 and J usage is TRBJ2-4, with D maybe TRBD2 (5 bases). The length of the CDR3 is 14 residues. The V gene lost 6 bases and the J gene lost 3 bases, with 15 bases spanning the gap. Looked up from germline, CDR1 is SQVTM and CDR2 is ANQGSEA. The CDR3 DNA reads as TGCAGCGTCGCCTTGGTTGCGGGCAAAAACATTCAGTACTTC. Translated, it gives CSVALVAGKNIQYF.

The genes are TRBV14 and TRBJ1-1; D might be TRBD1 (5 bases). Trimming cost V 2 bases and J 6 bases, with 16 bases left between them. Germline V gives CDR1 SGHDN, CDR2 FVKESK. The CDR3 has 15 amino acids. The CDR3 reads CASSQFARAPAEAFF. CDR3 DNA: TGTGCCAGCAGCCAATTCGCCAGGGCACCTGCTGAAGCTTTCTTT.

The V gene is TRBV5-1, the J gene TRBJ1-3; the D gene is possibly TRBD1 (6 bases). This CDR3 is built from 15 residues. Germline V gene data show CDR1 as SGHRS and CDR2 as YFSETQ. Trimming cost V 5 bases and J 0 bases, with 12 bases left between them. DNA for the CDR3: TGCGCCAGCAGACCGACAGGCAGCTCTGGAAACACCATATATTTT. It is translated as CASRPTGSSGNTIYF. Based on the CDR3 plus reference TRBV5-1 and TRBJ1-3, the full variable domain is KAGVTQTPRYLIKTRGQQVTLSCSPISGHRSVSWYQQTPGQGLQFLFEYFSETQRNKGNFPGRFSGRQFSNSRSEMNVSTLELGDSALYLCASRPTGSSGNTIYFGEGSWLTVV.

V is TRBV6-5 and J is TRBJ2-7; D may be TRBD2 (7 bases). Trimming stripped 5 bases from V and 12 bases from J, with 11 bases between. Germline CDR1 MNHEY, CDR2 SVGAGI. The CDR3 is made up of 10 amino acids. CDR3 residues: CASSEGGVYF. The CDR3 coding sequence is TGTGCCAGCAGTGAAGGGGGGGTGTACTTC.

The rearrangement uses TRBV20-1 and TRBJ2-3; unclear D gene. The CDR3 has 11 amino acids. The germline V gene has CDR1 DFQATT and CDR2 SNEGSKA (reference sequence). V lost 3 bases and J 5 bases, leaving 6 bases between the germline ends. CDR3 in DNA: TGCAGTGCTAGTCTTATAGATACGCAGTATTTT. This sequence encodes CSASLIDTQYF.

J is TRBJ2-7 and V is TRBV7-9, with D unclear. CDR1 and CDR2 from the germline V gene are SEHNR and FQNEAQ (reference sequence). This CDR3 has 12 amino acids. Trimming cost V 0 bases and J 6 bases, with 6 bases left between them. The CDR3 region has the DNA TGTGCCAGCAGCTTAGCGCAGCGCGAGCAGTACTTC. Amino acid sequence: CASSLAQREQYF.

The CDR3 spells CASSLLAGGVDTQYF. The CDR3 coding sequence is TGTGCCAGTAGTTTGCTAGCGGGAGGGGTAGATACGCAGTATTTT. The chain carries TRBV19 and TRBJ2-3; TRBD2 matches 12 bases. Germline CDR1 reads LNHDA; CDR2 reads SQIVND (reference sequence). The CDR3 is 15 residues long. Unmatched junction bases numbered 5, after V lost 5 bases and J lost 5 bases.

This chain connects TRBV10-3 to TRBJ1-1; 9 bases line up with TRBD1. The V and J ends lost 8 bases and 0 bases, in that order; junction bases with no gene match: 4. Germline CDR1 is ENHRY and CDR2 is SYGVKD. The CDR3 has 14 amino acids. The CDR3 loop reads CAIRTGALNTEAFF. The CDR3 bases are TGTGCCATCCGGACAGGGGCTCTGAACACTGAAGCTTTCTTT.

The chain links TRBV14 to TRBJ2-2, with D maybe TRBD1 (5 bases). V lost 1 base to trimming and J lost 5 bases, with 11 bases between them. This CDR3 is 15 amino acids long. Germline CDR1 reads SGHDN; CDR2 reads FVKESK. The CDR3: CASSQVQGRTGELFF. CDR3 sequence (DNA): TGTGCCAGCAGCCAAGTCCAGGGTAGGACCGGGGAGCTGTTTTTT. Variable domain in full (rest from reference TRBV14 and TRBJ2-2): EAGVTQFPSHSVIEKGQTVTLRCDPISGHDNLYWYRRVMGKEIKFLLHFVKESKQDESGMPNNRFLAERTGGTYSTLKVQPAELEDSGVYFCASSQVQGRTGELFFGEGSRLTVL.

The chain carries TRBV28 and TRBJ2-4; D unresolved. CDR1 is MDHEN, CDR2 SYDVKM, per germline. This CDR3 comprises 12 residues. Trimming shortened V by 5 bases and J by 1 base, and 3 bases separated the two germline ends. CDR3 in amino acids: CASSAAKNIQYF. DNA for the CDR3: TGTGCCAGCAGTGCGGCCAAAAACATTCAGTACTTC.

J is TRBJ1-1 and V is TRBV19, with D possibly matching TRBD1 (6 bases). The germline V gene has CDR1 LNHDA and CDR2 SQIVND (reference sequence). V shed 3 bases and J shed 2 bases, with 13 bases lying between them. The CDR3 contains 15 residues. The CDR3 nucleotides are TGTGCCAGTAGTATTCAGACAGGATTTAACACTGAAGCTTTCTTT. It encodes CASSIQTGFNTEAFF.

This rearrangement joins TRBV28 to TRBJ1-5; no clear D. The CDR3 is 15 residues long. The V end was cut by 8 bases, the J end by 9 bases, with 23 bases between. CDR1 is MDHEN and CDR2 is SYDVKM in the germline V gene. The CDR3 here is CASSGRRGGLRPQHF. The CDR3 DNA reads TGTGCCAGCTCGGGAAGACGAGGTGGCTTACGGCCCCAGCATTTT.